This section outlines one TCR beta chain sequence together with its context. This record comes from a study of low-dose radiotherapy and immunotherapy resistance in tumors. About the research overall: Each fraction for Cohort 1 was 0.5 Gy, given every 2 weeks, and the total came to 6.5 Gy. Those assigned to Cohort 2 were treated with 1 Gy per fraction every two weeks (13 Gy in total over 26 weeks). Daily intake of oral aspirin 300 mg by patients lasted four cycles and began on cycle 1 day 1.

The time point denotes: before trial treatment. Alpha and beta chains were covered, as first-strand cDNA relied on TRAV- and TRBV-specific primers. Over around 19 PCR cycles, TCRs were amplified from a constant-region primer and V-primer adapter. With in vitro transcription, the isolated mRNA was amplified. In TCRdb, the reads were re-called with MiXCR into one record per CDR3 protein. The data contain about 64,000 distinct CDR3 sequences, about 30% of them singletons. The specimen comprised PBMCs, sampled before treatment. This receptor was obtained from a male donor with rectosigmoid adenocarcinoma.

CDR3 nucleotides: TGTGCCAGCAGTCCCTACCTGAGTGAGCGGCCCTACGAGCAGTACTTC. Amino acids: CASSPYLSERPYEQYF. The chain uses TRBV12-3 or TRBV12-4 and TRBJ2-7; D might be TRBD2 (5 bases). There are 16 residues in the CDR3. The V and J ends lost 5 bases and 2 bases respectively, with 19 bases between them.